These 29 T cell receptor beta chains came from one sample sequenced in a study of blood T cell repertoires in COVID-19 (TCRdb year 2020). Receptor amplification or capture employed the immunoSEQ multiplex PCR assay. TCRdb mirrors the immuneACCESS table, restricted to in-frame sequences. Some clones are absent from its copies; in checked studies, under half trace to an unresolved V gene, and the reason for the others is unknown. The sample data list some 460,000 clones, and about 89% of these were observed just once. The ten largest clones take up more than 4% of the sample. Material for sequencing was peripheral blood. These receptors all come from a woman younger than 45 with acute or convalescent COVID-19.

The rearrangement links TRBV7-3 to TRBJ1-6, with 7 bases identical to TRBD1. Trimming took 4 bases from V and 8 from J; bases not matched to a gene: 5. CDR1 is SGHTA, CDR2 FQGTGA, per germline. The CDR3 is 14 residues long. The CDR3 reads CASSSDRADSPLHF. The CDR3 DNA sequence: TGTGCCAGCAGCTCAGACAGGGCTGATTCACCCCTCCACTTT.

The CDR3 region is CASSVGGQGEVGEAFF. In DNA, the CDR3 is TGTGCCAGCAGTGTCGGAGGACAGGGTGAGGTGGGGGAAGCTTTCTTT. The chain links TRBV28 to TRBJ1-1; 8 bases agree with TRBD1. Trimming at V came to 5 bases and at J to 8 bases, leaving 16 bases not matched to a gene. CDR3 size: 16 residues. Per germline, CDR1 MDHEN and CDR2 SYDVKM. Together with reference TRBV28 and TRBJ1-1, the CDR3 gives the full variable domain: DVKVTQSSRYLVKRTGEKVFLECVQDMDHENMFWYRQDPGLGLRLIYFSYDVKMKEKGDIPEGYSVSREKKERFSLILESASTNQTSMYLCASSVGGQGEVGEAFFGQGTRLTVV.

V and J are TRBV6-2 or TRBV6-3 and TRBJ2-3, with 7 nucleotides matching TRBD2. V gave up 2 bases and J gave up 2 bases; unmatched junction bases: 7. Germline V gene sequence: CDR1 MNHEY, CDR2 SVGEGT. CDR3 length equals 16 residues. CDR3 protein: CASSYGGGGTTDTQYF. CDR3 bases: TGTGCCAGCAGTTACGGTGGCGGGGGAACCACAGATACGCAGTATTTT.

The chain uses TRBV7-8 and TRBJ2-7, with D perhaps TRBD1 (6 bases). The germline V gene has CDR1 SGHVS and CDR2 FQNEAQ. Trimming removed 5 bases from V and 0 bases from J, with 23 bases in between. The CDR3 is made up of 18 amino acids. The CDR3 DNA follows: TGTGCCAGCAGCCCCCCGAGGGGGTGGCGGAGGAGCTCCTACGAGCAGTACTTC. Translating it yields CASSPPRGWRRSSYEQYF.

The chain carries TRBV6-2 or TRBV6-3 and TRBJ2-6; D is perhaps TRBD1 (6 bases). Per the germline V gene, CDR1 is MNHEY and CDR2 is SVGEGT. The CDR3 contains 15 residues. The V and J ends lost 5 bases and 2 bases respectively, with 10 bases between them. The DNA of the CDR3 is TGTGCCAGCAGTCTTTCAGGGGCTGGGGCCAACGTCCTGACTTTC. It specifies CASSLSGAGANVLTF.

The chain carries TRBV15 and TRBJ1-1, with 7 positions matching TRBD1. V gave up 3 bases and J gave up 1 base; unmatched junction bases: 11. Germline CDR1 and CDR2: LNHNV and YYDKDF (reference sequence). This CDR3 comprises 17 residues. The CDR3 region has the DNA TGTGCCACCAGCAGCCTCAGACAGGGCCCACAGAACACTGAAGCTTTCTTT. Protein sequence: CATSSLRQGPQNTEAFF.

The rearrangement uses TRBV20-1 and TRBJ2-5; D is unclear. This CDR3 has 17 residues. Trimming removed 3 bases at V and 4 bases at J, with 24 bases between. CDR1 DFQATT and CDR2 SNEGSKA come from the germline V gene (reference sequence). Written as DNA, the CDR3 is TGCAGTGCTAGTGATTACTCAGGAACTCCGGATGGAGAGACCCAGTACTTC. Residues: CSASDYSGTPDGETQYF.

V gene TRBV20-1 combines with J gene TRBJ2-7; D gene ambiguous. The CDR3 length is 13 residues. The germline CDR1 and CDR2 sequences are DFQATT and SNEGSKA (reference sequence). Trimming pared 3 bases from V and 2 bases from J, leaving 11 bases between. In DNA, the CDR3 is TGCAGTGCTAGTGTGTCTAGAACCTACGAGCAGTACTTC. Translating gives CSASVSRTYEQYF.

The CDR3 is CASSRTGTGDNNEQFF. CDR3 nucleotides: TGCGCCAGCAGCAGGACCGGGACAGGGGATAACAATGAGCAGTTCTTC. The chain is built from TRBV5-1 and TRBJ2-1, with 10 bases that match TRBD1. V trimming: 4 bases; J trimming: 5 bases; junction bases outside the gene matches: 9. Germline CDR1 and CDR2: SGHRS and YFSETQ. This CDR3 comprises 16 residues.

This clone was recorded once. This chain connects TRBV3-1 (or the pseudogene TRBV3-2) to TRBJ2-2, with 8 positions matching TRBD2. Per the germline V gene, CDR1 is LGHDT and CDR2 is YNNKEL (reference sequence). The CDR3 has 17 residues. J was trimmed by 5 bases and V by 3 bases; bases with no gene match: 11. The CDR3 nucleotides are TGTGCCAGCAGCCAGCTATCCGGGGGGGCGAGGACCGGGGAGCTGTTTTTT. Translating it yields CASSQLSGGARTGELFF.

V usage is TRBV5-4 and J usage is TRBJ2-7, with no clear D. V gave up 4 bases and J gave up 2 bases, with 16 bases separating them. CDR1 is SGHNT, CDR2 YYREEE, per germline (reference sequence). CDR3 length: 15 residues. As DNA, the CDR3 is TGTGCCAGCAGCCCCGGCCTGGCGGAAACCTACGAGCAGTACTTC. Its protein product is CASSPGLAETYEQYF.

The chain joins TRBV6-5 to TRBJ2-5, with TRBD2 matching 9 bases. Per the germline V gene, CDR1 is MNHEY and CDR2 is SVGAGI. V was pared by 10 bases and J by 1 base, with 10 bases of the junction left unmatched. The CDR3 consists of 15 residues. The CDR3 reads CATQSSGALQETQYF. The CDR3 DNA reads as TGTGCCACTCAATCTAGCGGGGCCCTCCAAGAGACCCAGTACTTC.

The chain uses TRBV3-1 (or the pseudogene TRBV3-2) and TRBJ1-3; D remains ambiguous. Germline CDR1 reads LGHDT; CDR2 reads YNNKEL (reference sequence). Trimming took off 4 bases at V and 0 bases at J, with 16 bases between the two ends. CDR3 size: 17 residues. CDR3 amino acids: CASSLISGRVSGNTIYF. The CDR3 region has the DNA TGTGCCAGCAGCCTAATATCAGGTCGCGTCTCTGGAAACACCATATATTTT.

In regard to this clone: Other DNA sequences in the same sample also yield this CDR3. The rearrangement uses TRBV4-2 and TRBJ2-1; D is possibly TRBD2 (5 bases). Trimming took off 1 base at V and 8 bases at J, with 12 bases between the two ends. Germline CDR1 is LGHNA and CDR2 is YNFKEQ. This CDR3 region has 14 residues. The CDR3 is CASSQAAGLDEQFF. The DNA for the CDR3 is TGTGCCAGCAGCCAAGCTGCGGGCTTGGATGAGCAGTTCTTC.

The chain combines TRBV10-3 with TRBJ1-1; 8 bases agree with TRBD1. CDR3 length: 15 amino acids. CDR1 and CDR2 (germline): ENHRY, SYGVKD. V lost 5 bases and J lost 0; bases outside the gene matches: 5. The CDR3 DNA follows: TGTGCCATCAGTAAGGACAGGGAGCTGAACACTGAAGCTTTCTTT. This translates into CAISKDRELNTEAFF.

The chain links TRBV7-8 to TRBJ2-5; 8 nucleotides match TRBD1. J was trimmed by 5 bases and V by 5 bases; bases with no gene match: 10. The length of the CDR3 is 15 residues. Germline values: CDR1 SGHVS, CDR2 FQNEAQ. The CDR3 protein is CASSLYQGARETQYF. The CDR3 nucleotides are TGTGCCAGCAGCCTATACCAGGGGGCGCGTGAGACCCAGTACTTC.

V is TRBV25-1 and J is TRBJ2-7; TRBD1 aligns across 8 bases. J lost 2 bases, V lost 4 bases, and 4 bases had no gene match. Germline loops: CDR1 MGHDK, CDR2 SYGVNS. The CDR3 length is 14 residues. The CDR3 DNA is TGTGCCAGCAGTGGGACAGGGCAAACCTACGAGCAGTACTTC. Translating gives CASSGTGQTYEQYF.

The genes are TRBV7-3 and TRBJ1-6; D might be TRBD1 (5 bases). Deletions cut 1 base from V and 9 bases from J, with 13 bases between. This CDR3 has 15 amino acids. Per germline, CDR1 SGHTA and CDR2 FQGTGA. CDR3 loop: CASSLRAGISSPLHF. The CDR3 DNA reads TGTGCCAGCAGCTTAAGGGCAGGGATTTCTTCACCCCTCCACTTT.

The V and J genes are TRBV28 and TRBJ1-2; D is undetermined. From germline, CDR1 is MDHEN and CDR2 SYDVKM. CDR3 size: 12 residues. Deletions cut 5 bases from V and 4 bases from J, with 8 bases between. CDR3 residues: CASSPAGYGYTF. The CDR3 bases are TGTGCCAGCAGTCCGGCAGGCTATGGCTACACCTTC.

The CDR3 bases are TGTGCCAGCAGCCCACGGGACAGTGGCTATGGCTACACCTTC. It translates to CASSPRDSGYGYTF. The chain joins TRBV13 to TRBJ1-2; TRBD1 aligns across 7 bases. CDR1 and CDR2 from the germline V gene are PRHDT and FYEKMQ (reference sequence). The length of the CDR3 is 14 residues. The trim removed 5 bases at V and 4 bases at J, leaving 7 bases unmatched.

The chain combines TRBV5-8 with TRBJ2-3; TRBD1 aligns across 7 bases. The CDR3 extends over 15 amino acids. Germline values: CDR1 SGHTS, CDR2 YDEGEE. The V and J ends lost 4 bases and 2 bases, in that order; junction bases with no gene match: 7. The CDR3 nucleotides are TGTGCCAGCAGCCCAAGACAGGGTCACACAGATACGCAGTATTTT. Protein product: CASSPRQGHTDTQYF. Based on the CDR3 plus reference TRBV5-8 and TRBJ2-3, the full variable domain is EAGVTQSPTHLIKTRGQQATLRCSPISGHTSVYWYQQALGLGLQFLLWYDEGEERNRGNFPPRFSGRQFPNYSSELNVNALELEDSALYLCASSPRQGHTDTQYFGPGTRLTVL.

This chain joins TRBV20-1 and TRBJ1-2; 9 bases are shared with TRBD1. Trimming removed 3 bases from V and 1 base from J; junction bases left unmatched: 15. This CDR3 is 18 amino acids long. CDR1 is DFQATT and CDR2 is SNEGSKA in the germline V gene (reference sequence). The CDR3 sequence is CSASPYLSGTGFNYGYTF. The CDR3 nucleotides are TGCAGTGCTAGTCCTTACTTGAGTGGGACAGGGTTTAACTATGGCTACACCTTC.

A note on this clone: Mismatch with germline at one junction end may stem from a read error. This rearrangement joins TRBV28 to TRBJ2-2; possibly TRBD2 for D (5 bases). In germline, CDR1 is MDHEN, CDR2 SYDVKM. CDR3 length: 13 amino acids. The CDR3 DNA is TGTGCCAGCAGTTCCGGGTACACCGGGGAGCTGCTTTTT. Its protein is CASSSGYTGELLF.

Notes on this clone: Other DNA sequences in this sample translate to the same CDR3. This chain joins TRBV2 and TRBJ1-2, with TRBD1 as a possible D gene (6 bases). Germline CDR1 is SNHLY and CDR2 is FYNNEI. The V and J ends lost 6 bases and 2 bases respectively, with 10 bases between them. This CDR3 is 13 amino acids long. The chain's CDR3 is CASSATGNYGYTF. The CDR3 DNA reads TGTGCCAGCAGCGCCACAGGGAACTATGGCTACACCTTC.

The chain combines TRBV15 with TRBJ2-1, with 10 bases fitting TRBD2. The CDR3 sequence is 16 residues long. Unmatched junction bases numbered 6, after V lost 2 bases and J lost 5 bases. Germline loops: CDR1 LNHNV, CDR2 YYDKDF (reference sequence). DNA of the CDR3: TGTGCCACCAGCAGATCCTTAAGCGGGGGGGACAATGAGCAGTTCTTC. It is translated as CATSRSLSGGDNEQFF.

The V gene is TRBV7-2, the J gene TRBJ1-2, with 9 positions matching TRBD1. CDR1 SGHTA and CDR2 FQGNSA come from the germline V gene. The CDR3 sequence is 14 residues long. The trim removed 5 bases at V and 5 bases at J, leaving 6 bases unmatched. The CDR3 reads CASSADRGYYGYTF. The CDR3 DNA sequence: TGTGCCAGCAGCGCAGACAGGGGGTATTATGGCTACACCTTC.

For the CDR3, the DNA is TGTGCCAGCAATATGAGGACAGGGACTAACGTCCTGACTTTC. Protein: CASNMRTGTNVLTF. The chain joins TRBV28 to TRBJ2-6; 8 bases line up with TRBD1. The J segment lost 10 bases and the V segment lost 7 bases, leaving 9 bases of the junction unmatched. The CDR3 loop spans 14 amino acids. CDR1 is MDHEN and CDR2 is SYDVKM in the germline V gene.

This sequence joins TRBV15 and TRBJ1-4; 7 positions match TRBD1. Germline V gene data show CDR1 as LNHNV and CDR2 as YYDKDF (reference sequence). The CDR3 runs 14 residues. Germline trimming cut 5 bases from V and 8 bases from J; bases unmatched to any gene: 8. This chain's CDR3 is CATSPRTGPEKLFF. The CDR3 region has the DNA TGTGCCACCAGCCCTAGGACAGGCCCCGAAAAACTGTTTTTT.

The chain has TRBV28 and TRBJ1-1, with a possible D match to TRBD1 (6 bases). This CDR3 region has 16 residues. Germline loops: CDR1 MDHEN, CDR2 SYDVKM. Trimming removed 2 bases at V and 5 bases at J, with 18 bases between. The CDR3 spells CASSLPQIRGSTEAFF. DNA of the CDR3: TGTGCCAGCAGTTTACCTCAGATCAGGGGCTCTACTGAAGCTTTCTTT.